The clone carrying this TCR beta chain was counted between two and nine times. The J segment lost 4 bases and the V segment lost 2 bases, leaving 8 bases of the junction unmatched. Germline CDR1 is LGHDT and CDR2 is YNNKEL (reference sequence). This CDR3 comprises 16 residues. Libraries were prepared by immunoSEQ multiplex PCR; TCRdb keeps only in-frame clonotypes and omits some of them. This sample carries some 13,000 clones, approximately 73% of them seen once, and the ten largest clones take 25% to 40%. The same primary tumor site was biopsied both before and after PD-1 blockade. The average interval from treatment start to post-treatment squamous cell carcinoma sampling was 31 days. The data originate from a study of T cells in tumors after PD-1 blockade. Overall study context: No patient had prior checkpoint blockade, systemic immunosuppression, or radiotherapy within 4 weeks. Some patients also took daily vismodegib 150 mg during anti-PD-1 treatment.

The clonotype originates from a human donor with cutaneous squamous cell carcinoma. The specimen was tumor tissue, collected after anti-PD-1 treatment. The gene calls are TRBV3-1 (or the pseudogene TRBV3-2) and TRBJ2-7, with 10 bases fitting TRBD2. CDR3 in amino acids: CASSQQREGLPYEQYF. CDR3 bases: TGTGCCAGCAGCCAACAGCGGGAGGGCCTACCGTACGAGCAGTACTTC.